Each of the 23 T cell receptor beta chains below was sequenced from the same sample in a study of T cell responses to AZD1222 COVID-19 vaccine. Assay: immunoSEQ multiplex PCR; the TCRdb copy retains only in-frame clones and omits some. Altogether about 120,000 clones are present, around nine tenths being singletons, with the ten largest covering 10% to 15%. The sequenced sample was peripheral blood, obtained on day 0 of AZD1222 vaccination. The receptors were gathered from an adult in good health.

In this sample, this clone turned up once. This chain links TRBV2 with TRBJ2-7, with 9 bases aligning to TRBD1. The CDR3 runs 13 residues. Germline CDR1 SNHLY, CDR2 FYNNEI. After removal of 10 bases from V and 6 bases from J, the junction contained 10 bases not matched to a gene. The CDR3 spells CAKTGQGLGEQYF. In nucleotides, the CDR3 is TGTGCCAAGACCGGACAGGGGTTGGGCGAGCAGTACTTC.

The CDR3 DNA is TGTGCCAGCAGCGAGGGACAGGGGGCGCAGGACACTGAAGCTTTCTTT. Translated, it gives CASSEGQGAQDTEAFF. The chain uses TRBV9 and TRBJ1-1; 12 nucleotides agree with TRBD1. The length of the CDR3 is 16 residues. Germline V gene data show CDR1 as SGDLS and CDR2 as YYNGEE. With V trimmed by 3 bases and J by 3 bases, 6 bases remained unmatched.

CDR3 bases: TGCAGCGTTGAAGGATCAGGTGATACGCAGTATTTT. This sequence encodes CSVEGSGDTQYF. V usage is TRBV29-1 and J usage is TRBJ2-3, with unresolved D. This CDR3 contains 12 residues. The V gene lost 1 base and the J gene lost 6 bases, with 8 bases spanning the gap. Germline CDR1 SQVTM, CDR2 ANQGSEA.

V gene TRBV5-1 combines with J gene TRBJ2-7, with D possibly TRBD2 on 5 matching bases. The ends were cut back, 0 bases at V and 1 base at J, with 11 bases in the middle. The CDR3 length is 15 residues. The germline CDR1 and CDR2 sequences are SGHRS and YFSETQ. The CDR3 DNA follows: TGCGCCAGCAGCTTGGACGGGGTCAGATCCTACGAGCAGTACTTC. Translation: CASSLDGVRSYEQYF.

The table lists this clone with a count of one. This chain connects TRBV9 to TRBJ1-6, with 8 bases that match TRBD1. Germline V gene lookup returns CDR1 SGDLS and CDR2 YYNGEE. The CDR3 has 15 amino acids. V lost 4 bases to trimming and J lost 7 bases; unmatched junction nucleotides: 7. The chain's CDR3 is CASSTARQGNSPLHF. As DNA, the CDR3 is TGTGCCAGCAGCACCGCTCGACAGGGGAATTCACCCCTCCACTTT.

This rearrangement joins TRBV6-2 or TRBV6-3 to TRBJ2-2; 11 positions agree with TRBD2. CDR1 is MNHEY and CDR2 is SVGEGT in the germline V gene. The CDR3 extends over 16 amino acids. Losses at the gene ends were 6 bases for V and 9 bases for J; bases not matched to a gene: 12. The DNA for the CDR3 is TGTGCCAGCAGCCCCCTAGCGGGAGGATCCCACCGGGAGCTGTTTTTT. Translated, it gives CASSPLAGGSHRELFF.

This clone was detected once. The V gene is TRBV14, the J gene TRBJ2-1; D possibly matches TRBD1 or TRBD2 (6 bases each). Trimming left V 1 base short and J 8 bases short, with 9 bases between. CDR3 length: 13 amino acids. CDR1 is SGHDN, CDR2 FVKESK, per germline. The CDR3 loop is CASSQVRGHEQFF. The CDR3 DNA follows: TGTGCCAGCAGCCAAGTTCGGGGGCATGAGCAGTTCTTC.

V usage is TRBV6-2 or TRBV6-3 and J usage is TRBJ2-5; 8 nucleotides line up with TRBD2. The CDR3 is made up of 16 amino acids. Trimming took 2 bases from V and 2 from J; bases not matched to a gene: 7. Germline-derived CDR1 and CDR2 are MNHEY and SVGEGT. Here the CDR3 reads CASSYVLAGDQETQYF. CDR3 DNA: TGTGCCAGCAGTTACGTCCTAGCGGGCGATCAAGAGACCCAGTACTTC.

The chain links TRBV3-1 (or the pseudogene TRBV3-2) to TRBJ1-2; maybe TRBD1 (5 bases). In germline, CDR1 is LGHDT, CDR2 YNNKEL (reference sequence). V was cut by 0 bases and J by 7 bases, with 9 bases left in between. The CDR3 is 13 residues long. The DNA of the CDR3 is TGTGCCAGCAGCCAAGAGGGGCCTATTGGCTACACCTTC. This sequence encodes CASSQEGPIGYTF.

This clone showed up just a few times. This rearrangement joins TRBV4-3 to TRBJ2-7; TRBD1 matches at 8 bases. Germline V gene lookup returns CDR1 LGHNA and CDR2 YSLEER. V lost 0 bases and J lost 4; bases outside the gene matches: 5. The CDR3 has 15 residues. CDR3 sequence: CASSQDGTGVYEQYF. The CDR3 DNA sequence: TGCGCCAGCAGCCAAGATGGGACAGGCGTGTACGAGCAGTACTTC.

V and J are TRBV18 and TRBJ2-5; a possible D gene is TRBD2 (6 bases). Germline CDR1 reads KGHSH; CDR2 reads LQKENI. V gave up 1 base and J gave up 1 base, with 10 bases separating them. The length of the CDR3 is 15 residues. The DNA of the CDR3 is TGTGCCAGCTCACCACATAGCGGAGCCCAAGAGACCCAGTACTTC. Encoded protein: CASSPHSGAQETQYF.

The V and J genes are TRBV6-5 and TRBJ1-5; D not certain. This CDR3 has 15 amino acids. V lost 4 bases, J lost 4 bases, and 14 bases lay in between. Germline CDR1 reads MNHEY; CDR2 reads SVGAGI. CDR3 amino acids: CASSSDRSANQPQHF. The DNA of the CDR3 is TGTGCCAGCAGTTCCGACCGCTCGGCGAATCAGCCCCAGCATTTT.

There are a few counts of this clone. The CDR3 spells CASSQWGYEQFF. CDR3 in DNA: TGTGCCAGCAGCCAATGGGGGTATGAGCAGTTCTTC. The chain is built from TRBV3-1 (or the pseudogene TRBV3-2) and TRBJ2-1; either TRBD1 or TRBD2 may fit D (5 bases each). This CDR3 contains 12 residues. V dropped 2 bases and J dropped 8 bases, with 7 bases sitting between them. From germline, CDR1 is LGHDT and CDR2 YNNKEL (reference sequence).

This clone was detected once. The chain recombines TRBV5-1 with TRBJ2-3; D uncertain. Trimming took off 1 base at V and 2 bases at J, with 11 bases between the two ends. The CDR3 totals 15 residues. Germline V lookup: CDR1 SGHRS, CDR2 YFSETQ. The CDR3 protein is CASSLTRPNTDTQYF. In DNA, the CDR3 is TGCGCCAGCAGCTTGACTCGACCGAACACAGATACGCAGTATTTT.

There are a few counts of this clone. V is TRBV19 and J is TRBJ2-1; 10 bases align to TRBD2. This CDR3 contains 15 residues. V shed 1 base, J shed 8 bases, and the junction held 5 bases outside the gene matches. From germline, CDR1 is LNHDA and CDR2 SQIVND (reference sequence). CDR3 bases: TGTGCCAGTAGTATAGTCCCTAGCGGGAGCTATGAGCAGTTCTTC. Translating it yields CASSIVPSGSYEQFF.

This clone was seen a handful of times. The chain carries TRBV2 and TRBJ2-1, with D possibly called TRBD1 or TRBD2 (5 bases each). Germline CDR1 reads SNHLY; CDR2 reads FYNNEI. V lost 7 bases and J 9 bases, leaving 10 bases between the germline ends. This CDR3 comprises 11 residues. CDR3 nucleotides: TGTGCCAGCAAGAGGGGAAGTGAGCAGTTCTTC. Translation gives CASKRGSEQFF.

CDR3 in amino acids: CASSYADHNYGYTF. The CDR3 bases are TGTGCCAGCAGTTACGCGGACCATAACTATGGCTACACCTTC. The chain links TRBV6-5 to TRBJ1-2; D is undetermined. Trimming took 2 bases from V and 1 from J, leaving 8 bases between them. Germline V lookup: CDR1 MNHEY, CDR2 SVGAGI. CDR3 length: 14 amino acids.

The V and J genes are TRBV6-4 and TRBJ2-3, with D tentatively TRBD1 (5 bases). Germline V gene sequence: CDR1 MRHNA, CDR2 SNTAGT. The CDR3 consists of 15 residues. V shed 0 bases and J shed 5 bases, with 12 bases lying between them. In DNA form, the CDR3 reads TGTGCCAGCAGTGACTCAGGATTTCAGGGAGATACGCAGTATTTT. Translated: CASSDSGFQGDTQYF.

V gene TRBV30 combines with J gene TRBJ2-1; TRBD2 matches at 8 bases. The CDR3 covers 15 residues. V was pared by 0 bases and J by 2 bases, with 3 bases of the junction left unmatched. The V gene's germline CDR1 is GTSNPN and CDR2 SVGIG (reference sequence). CDR3 amino acids: CAWSVAGATYNEQFF. The CDR3 DNA is TGTGCCTGGAGTGTAGCGGGAGCTACCTACAATGAGCAGTTCTTC.

This chain uses TRBV6-4 with TRBJ1-1; maybe TRBD1 (6 bases). V dropped 3 bases and J dropped 10 bases, with 15 bases sitting between them. The CDR3 runs 13 residues. Germline assignment: CDR1 MRHNA and CDR2 SNTAGT. In DNA form, the CDR3 reads TGTGCCAGCAGTGAGCTGGCAGGGGCTGGAGCTTTCTTT. This codes for CASSELAGAGAFF.

In DNA, the CDR3 is TGTGCCAGCAGCTTCCTTACTCTAGCGGGATCCTACAATGAGCAGTTCTTC. Translating it yields CASSFLTLAGSYNEQFF. This chain connects TRBV7-2 to TRBJ2-1; 9 nucleotides match TRBD2. This CDR3 comprises 17 residues. Germline CDR1 SGHTA, CDR2 FQGNSA. With 3 bases clipped from V and 1 base from J, the junction kept 7 bases outside the gene matches.

V gene TRBV7-3 combines with J gene TRBJ2-3, with a possible D match to TRBD2 (6 bases). Germline V lookup: CDR1 SGHTA, CDR2 FQGTGA. Trimming removed 6 bases from V and 2 bases from J, with 15 bases in between. CDR3 length: 15 amino acids. CDR3 protein: CASSRSGKNTDTQYF. CDR3 sequence (DNA): TGTGCCAGCAGTCGTAGCGGAAAGAACACAGATACGCAGTATTTT. Looking up the rest from reference TRBV7-3 and TRBJ2-3 gives the full variable domain: GAGVSQTPSNKVTEKGKYVELRCDPISGHTALYWYRQSLGQGPEFLIYFQGTGAADDSGLPNDRFFAVRPEGSVSTLKIQRTERGDSAVYLCASSRSGKNTDTQYFGPGTRLTVL.

This clone was detected once. The chain has TRBV30 and TRBJ2-7; D remains ambiguous. Germline V gives CDR1 GTSNPN, CDR2 SVGIG (reference sequence). With 0 bases removed from V and 5 bases from J, the gap between germline ends came to 14 bases. This CDR3 comprises 14 residues. The CDR3 loop is CAWSVGLDAHEQYF. The DNA for the CDR3 is TGTGCCTGGAGTGTAGGGCTCGATGCACACGAGCAGTACTTC.